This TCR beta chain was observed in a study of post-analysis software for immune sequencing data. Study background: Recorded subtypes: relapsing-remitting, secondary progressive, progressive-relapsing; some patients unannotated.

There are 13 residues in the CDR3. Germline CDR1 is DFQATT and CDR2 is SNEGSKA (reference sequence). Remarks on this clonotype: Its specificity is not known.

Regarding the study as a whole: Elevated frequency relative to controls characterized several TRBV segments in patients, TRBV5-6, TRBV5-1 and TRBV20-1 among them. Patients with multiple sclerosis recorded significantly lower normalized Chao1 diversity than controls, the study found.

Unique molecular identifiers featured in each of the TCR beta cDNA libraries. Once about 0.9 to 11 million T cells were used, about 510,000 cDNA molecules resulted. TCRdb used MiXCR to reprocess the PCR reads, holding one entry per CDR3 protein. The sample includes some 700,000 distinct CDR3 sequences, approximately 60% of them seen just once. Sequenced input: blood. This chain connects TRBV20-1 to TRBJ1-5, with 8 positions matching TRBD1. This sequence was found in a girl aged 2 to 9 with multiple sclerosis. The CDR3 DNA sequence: TGCAGCCGGGGCAGGGGGCCAGATCAGCCCCAGCATTTT. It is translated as CSRGRGPDQPQHF.